Listed here are 11 T cell receptor beta chains from one sample, sequenced in a study of blood T cell repertoires in COVID-19. Assay: immunoSEQ multiplex PCR; the TCRdb copy retains only in-frame clones and omits some. The sample lists about 81,000 clones; approximately 80% were seen once. The sequencing sample was made of peripheral blood. These receptors were collected from a human donor in a cohort sampled during active COVID-19.

The V and J genes are TRBV6-5 and TRBJ1-1; TRBD1 agrees at 8 bases. Germline CDR1 and CDR2: MNHEY and SVGAGI. The V and J ends lost 5 bases and 1 base, in that order; junction bases with no gene match: 3. The CDR3 loop spans 14 amino acids. CDR3 sequence: CASSQGQANTEAFF. DNA for the CDR3: TGTGCCAGCAGTCAGGGACAGGCGAACACTGAAGCTTTCTTT.

The chain combines TRBV5-1 with TRBJ2-1, with D possibly being TRBD1 (5 bases). The germline CDR1 and CDR2 sequences are SGHRS and YFSETQ. Trimming left V 4 bases short and J 3 bases short, with 11 bases between. This CDR3 spans 14 amino acids. In nucleotides, the CDR3 is TGCGCCAGCAGCCCGGACATCGACTACAATGAGCAGTTCTTC. This translates into CASSPDIDYNEQFF. The variable domain in full, completed from reference TRBV5-1 and TRBJ2-1, reads KAGVTQTPRYLIKTRGQQVTLSCSPISGHRSVSWYQQTPGQGLQFLFEYFSETQRNKGNFPGRFSGRQFSNSRSEMNVSTLELGDSALYLCASSPDIDYNEQFFGPGTRLTVL.

CDR3 DNA: TGTGCCAGCAGCCCGCCCGAGACACTAGCGGGGCCTGCCTACAATGAGCAGTTCTTC. Translation: CASSPPETLAGPAYNEQFF. The V call is TRBV2, the J call TRBJ2-1; 10 positions match TRBD2. Germline trimming cut 6 bases from V and 2 bases from J; bases unmatched to any gene: 16. This CDR3 comprises 19 residues. Germline CDR1 SNHLY, CDR2 FYNNEI. Full variable domain (outside the CDR3, taken from reference TRBV2 and TRBJ2-1): EPEVTQTPSHQVTQMGQEVILRCVPISNHLYFYWYRQILGQKVEFLVSFYNNEISEKSEIFDDQFSVERPDGSNFTLKIRSTKLEDSAMYFCASSPPETLAGPAYNEQFFGPGTRLTVL.

This clone was found once. CDR3 in DNA: TGTGCCAGCAGCCCCGGACAGGGGGCTGAAGCTTTCTTT. This sequence encodes CASSPGQGAEAFF. This chain links TRBV5-6 with TRBJ1-1; 10 bases line up with TRBD1. Germline CDR1 and CDR2: SGHDT and YYEEEE. V was clipped by 4 bases and J by 6 bases; unmatched bases: 3. This CDR3 region has 13 residues.

V usage is TRBV5-5 and J usage is TRBJ1-6; weak D call: TRBD1 (6 bases). Between the trimmed V and J ends, which lost 4 bases and 7 bases, there was a span of 12 bases. This CDR3 spans 14 amino acids. CDR1 SGHKS and CDR2 YYEKEE come from the germline V gene (reference sequence). Here the CDR3 DNA reads TGTGCCAGCAGCGGGGGACAAGTGAATTCACCCCTCCACTTT. Its protein is CASSGGQVNSPLHF.

For this clone: The sample contains more than one DNA sequence encoding this CDR3. The rearrangement uses TRBV19 and TRBJ1-1, with TRBD1 matching 8 bases. The CDR3 loop spans 14 amino acids. Germline V gene data show CDR1 as LNHDA and CDR2 as SQIVND (reference sequence). J gave up 0 bases and V 4 bases, and 1 base lay outside the gene matches. The CDR3 bases are TGTGCCAGTAGTAGACAGGGGATGAACACTGAAGCTTTCTTT. This encodes CASSRQGMNTEAFF.

The chain uses TRBV2 and TRBJ1-6; no definite D call. The CDR3 is made up of 15 amino acids. The V end lost 7 bases, the J end lost 0 bases, and 10 bases lay between the germline ends. Germline assignment: CDR1 SNHLY and CDR2 FYNNEI. The CDR3 DNA sequence: TGTGCCAGCAATGGAGTTGACTCCTATAATTCACCCCTCCACTTT. Protein sequence: CASNGVDSYNSPLHF.

The chain is built from TRBV4-1 and TRBJ1-2; TRBD1 aligns across 10 bases. The ends lost 2 bases at V and 3 bases at J; junction bases unmatched: 6. The CDR3 contains 16 residues. Germline CDR1 MGHRA, CDR2 YSYEKL. CDR3 DNA: TGCGCCAGCAGCCAACGGGACAGGGGTGTTTACTATGGCTACACCTTC. It encodes CASSQRDRGVYYGYTF.

The chain has TRBV9 and TRBJ2-2; 9 bases are a match to TRBD2. Germline V gene sequence: CDR1 SGDLS, CDR2 YYNGEE. CDR3 length: 14 residues. J lost 4 bases, V lost 6 bases, and 4 bases had no gene match. The CDR3 nucleotides are TGTGCCAGCAACCCAGCGGGGGGCACCGGGGAGCTGTTTTTT. Its translation is CASNPAGGTGELFF.

The chain links TRBV5-1 to TRBJ2-7, with 7 bases that match TRBD2. There are 15 residues in the CDR3. The V gene end was trimmed by 4 bases and the J gene end by 0 bases; junction bases not matched to a gene: 7. Germline lookup yields CDR1 SGHRS and CDR2 YFSETQ. The CDR3 loop reads CASSRSGRDSYEQYF. As DNA, the CDR3 is TGCGCCAGCAGCCGTAGCGGGCGCGACTCCTACGAGCAGTACTTC.

This clone appeared a few times. The chain carries TRBV2 and TRBJ2-5, with 14 nucleotides matching TRBD2. The CDR3 extends over 14 amino acids. Germline V gene sequence: CDR1 SNHLY, CDR2 FYNNEI. After removal of 6 bases from V and 5 bases from J, the junction contained 2 bases not matched to a gene. The DNA for the CDR3 is TGTGCCAGCAGGTGGACTAGCGGGGGGGAGACCCAGTACTTC. It encodes CASRWTSGGETQYF.